This TCR beta chain was recorded in a study of CD8+CD57+ T cells in acquired aplastic anemia. Whole-study context: Yields of DNA that came from sorted CD4+ and CD8+ cells averaged about 2.9 ug. Findings and caveats of the study: The number of CD8+ CDR3 sequences shared by patients and controls was roughly 30.

Those patients picked for sequencing had displayed CD8+CD57+ cell expansion on flow cytometry. Every patient had severe acquired aplastic anemia. Patients had received no therapy at the time of blood sampling. This CDR3 contains 16 residues. Per the germline V gene, CDR1 is SGHDN and CDR2 is FVKESK. V was cut by 0 bases and J by 0 bases, with 11 bases left in between. Many counts were recorded for this clonotype. What it recognizes is unknown. TCR beta VDJ combinations and CDR3 sequences were profiled from genomic DNA. A single record per CDR3 protein comes from TCRdb applying MiXCR to the reads. The sample yields 260,000 or so distinct CDR3 sequences, approximately 86% seen once.

This TCR came from a human donor with aplastic anemia. Sample: sorted CD4+, CD8+, or CD8+CD57+ T cells (not recorded which) from PBMCs. The chain has TRBV14 and TRBJ1-1; D perhaps matches TRBD1 (6 bases). The CDR3, as DNA: TGTGCCAGCAGCCAAGATCCAAGGGGGATGAACACTGAAGCTTTCTTT. Translated, it gives CASSQDPRGMNTEAFF.